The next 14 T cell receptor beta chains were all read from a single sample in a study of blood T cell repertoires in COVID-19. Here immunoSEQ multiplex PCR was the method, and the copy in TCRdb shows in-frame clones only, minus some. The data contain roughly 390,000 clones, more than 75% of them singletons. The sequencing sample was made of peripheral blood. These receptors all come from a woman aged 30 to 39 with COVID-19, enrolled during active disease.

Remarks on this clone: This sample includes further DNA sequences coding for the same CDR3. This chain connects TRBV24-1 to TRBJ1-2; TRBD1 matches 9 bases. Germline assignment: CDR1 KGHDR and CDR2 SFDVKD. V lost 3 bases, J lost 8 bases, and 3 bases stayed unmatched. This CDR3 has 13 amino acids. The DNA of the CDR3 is TGTGCCACCAGTGATAGGGACAGGGACGGCTACACCTTC. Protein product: CATSDRDRDGYTF.

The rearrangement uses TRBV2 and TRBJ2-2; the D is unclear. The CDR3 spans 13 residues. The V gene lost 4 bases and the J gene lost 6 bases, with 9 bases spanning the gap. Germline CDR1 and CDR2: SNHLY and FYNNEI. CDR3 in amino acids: CASSVSFSGELFF. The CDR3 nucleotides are TGTGCCAGCAGTGTGAGTTTTTCCGGGGAGCTGTTTTTT.

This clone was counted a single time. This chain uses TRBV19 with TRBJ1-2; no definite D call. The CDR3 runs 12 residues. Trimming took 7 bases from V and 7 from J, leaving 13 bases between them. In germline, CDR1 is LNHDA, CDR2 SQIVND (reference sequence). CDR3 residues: CASKVGIGGYTF. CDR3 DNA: TGTGCCAGTAAAGTGGGCATTGGTGGCTACACCTTC.

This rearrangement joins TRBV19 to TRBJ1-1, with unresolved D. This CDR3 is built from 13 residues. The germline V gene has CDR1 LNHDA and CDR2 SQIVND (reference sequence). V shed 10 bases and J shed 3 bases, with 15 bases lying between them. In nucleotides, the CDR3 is TGTGCCATAAGACAAAGTCTTTACACTGAAGCTTTCTTT. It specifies CAIRQSLYTEAFF.

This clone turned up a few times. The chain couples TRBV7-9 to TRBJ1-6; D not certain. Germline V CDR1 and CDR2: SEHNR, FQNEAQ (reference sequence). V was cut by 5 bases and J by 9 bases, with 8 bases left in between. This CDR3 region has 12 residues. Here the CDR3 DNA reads TGTGCCAGCAGCCAGGCAATTTCACCCCTCCACTTT. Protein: CASSQAISPLHF. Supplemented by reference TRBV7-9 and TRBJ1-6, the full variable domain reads DTGVSQNPRHKITKRGQNVTFRCDPISEHNRLYWYRQTLGQGPEFLTYFQNEAQLEKSRLLSDRFSAERPKGSFSTLEIQRTEQGDSAMYLCASSQAISPLHFGNGTRLTVT.

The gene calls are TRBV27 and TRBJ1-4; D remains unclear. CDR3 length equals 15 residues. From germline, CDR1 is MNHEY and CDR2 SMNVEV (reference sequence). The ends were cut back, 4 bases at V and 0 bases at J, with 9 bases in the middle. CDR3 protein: CASSSLGATNEKLFF. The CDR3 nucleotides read TGTGCCAGCAGTTCACTCGGTGCAACTAATGAAAAACTGTTTTTT. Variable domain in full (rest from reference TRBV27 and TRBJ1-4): EAQVTQNPRYLITVTGKKLTVTCSQNMNHEYMSWYRQDPGLGLRQIYYSMNVEVTDKGDVPEGYKVSRKEKRNFPLILESPSPNQTSLYFCASSSLGATNEKLFFGSGTQLSVL.

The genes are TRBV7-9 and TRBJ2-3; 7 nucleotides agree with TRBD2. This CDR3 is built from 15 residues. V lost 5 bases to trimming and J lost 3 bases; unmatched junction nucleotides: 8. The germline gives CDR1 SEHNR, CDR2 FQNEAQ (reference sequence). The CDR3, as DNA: TGTGCCAGCAGCCCGGGTGCGGGAGAGACAGATACGCAGTATTTT. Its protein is CASSPGAGETDTQYF.

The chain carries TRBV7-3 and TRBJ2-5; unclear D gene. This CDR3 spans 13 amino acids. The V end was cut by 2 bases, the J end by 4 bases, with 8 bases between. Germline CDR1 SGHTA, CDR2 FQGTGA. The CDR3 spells CASSLYGGETQYF. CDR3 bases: TGTGCCAGCAGCTTATACGGTGGAGAGACCCAGTACTTC.

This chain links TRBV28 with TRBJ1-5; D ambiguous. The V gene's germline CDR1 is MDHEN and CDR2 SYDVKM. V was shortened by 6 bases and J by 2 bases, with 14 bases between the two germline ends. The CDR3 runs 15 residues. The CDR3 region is CASSMTGAGNQPQHF. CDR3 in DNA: TGTGCCAGCAGCATGACGGGAGCCGGCAATCAGCCCCAGCATTTT.

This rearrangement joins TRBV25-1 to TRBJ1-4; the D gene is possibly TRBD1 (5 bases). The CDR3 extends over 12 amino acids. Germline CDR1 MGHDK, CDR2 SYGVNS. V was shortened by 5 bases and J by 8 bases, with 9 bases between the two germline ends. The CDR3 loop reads CASSQRGEKLFF. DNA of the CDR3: TGTGCCAGCAGTCAAAGGGGCGAAAAACTGTTTTTT.

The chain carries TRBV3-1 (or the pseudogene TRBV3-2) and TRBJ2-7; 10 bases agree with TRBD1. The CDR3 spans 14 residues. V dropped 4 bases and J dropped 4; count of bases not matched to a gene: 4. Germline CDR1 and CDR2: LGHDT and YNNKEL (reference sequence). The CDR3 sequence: CASSRPGQGYEQYF. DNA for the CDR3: TGTGCCAGCAGCCGTCCGGGACAGGGGTACGAGCAGTACTTC.

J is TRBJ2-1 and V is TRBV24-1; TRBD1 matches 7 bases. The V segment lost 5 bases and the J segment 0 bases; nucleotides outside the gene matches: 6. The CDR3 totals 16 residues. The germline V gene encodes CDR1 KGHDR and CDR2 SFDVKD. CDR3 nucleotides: TGTGCCACCAGTGCCCTTCGGACAGGCTCCTACAATGAGCAGTTCTTC. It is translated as CATSALRTGSYNEQFF.

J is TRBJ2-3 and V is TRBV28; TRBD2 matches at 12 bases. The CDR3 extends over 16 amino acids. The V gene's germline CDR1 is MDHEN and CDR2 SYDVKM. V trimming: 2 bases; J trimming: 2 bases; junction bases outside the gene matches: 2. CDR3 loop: CASSLGTSGFTDTQYF. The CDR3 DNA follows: TGTGCCAGCAGTTTAGGGACTAGCGGGTTCACAGATACGCAGTATTTT.

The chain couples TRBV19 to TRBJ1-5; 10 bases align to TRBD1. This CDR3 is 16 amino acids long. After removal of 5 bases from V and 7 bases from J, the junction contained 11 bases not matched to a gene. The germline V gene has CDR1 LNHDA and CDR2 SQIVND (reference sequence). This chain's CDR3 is CASSPRDRGQVQPQHF. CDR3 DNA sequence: TGTGCCAGTAGTCCCCGGGACAGGGGTCAGGTACAGCCCCAGCATTTT.